This T cell receptor beta chain was sequenced for a study of CD4+ T cells in melanoma. Germline V gene lookup returns CDR1 SEHNR and CDR2 FQNEAQ (reference sequence). CDR3 length: 16 residues. J gave up 3 bases and V 5 bases, and 12 bases lay outside the gene matches. Clones were read by immunoSEQ multiplex PCR, and TCRdb kept only the in-frame ones, dropping some. Of some 21,000 clones listed, approximately 80% are singletons. The chain combines TRBV7-9 with TRBJ1-1; TRBD1 matches 7 bases. The origin of this receptor is a human donor with melanoma. The source material was cells from a culture (not recorded whether cultured in vitro). CDR3 nucleotides: TGTGCCAGCAGCCGATGGCAGGGGGACGCGGACACTGAAGCTTTCTTT. Protein: CASSRWQGDADTEAFF.